The rows below give T cell receptor beta chains drawn from one sample of a study of T cell repertoires in cytomegalovirus infection. MiXCR, run by TCRdb on the reads, gives a single entry per CDR3 protein. The sample has around 130,000 distinct CDR3 sequences; more than 20% are singletons. Antigen specificity for these receptors is unknown. Sequenced sample: PBMCs, sequenced either directly or after in vitro stimulation (not recorded which). Every receptor here comes from a human donor in good health (CMV status not recorded). Some clones in this sample may be carry-over from other donors' samples. The CDR3 runs from the conserved cysteine through the conserved F or W. Fields, in order: V gene, clone size, J gene, D gene, CDR3 protein, CDR3 DNA. D genes are given only for firm matches. Not all rows give a size; the values are once, few, many and, for expanded clones, a class.

v_call: TRBV19
clone_size: .
j_call: TRBJ1-1
d_call: .
cdr3_aa: CASSIVWVTGEGSEAFF
cdr3_nt: TGTGCCAGTAGTATAGTTTGGGTAACGGGGGAAGGTAGTGAAGCTTTCTTT

v_call: TRBV7-4
clone_size: few
j_call: TRBJ2-1
d_call: .
cdr3_aa: CASSQDRSGSYNEQFF
cdr3_nt: TGTGCCAGCAGCCAAGACAGGTCTGGCTCCTACAATGAGCAGTTCTTC

v_call: TRBV28
clone_size: many
j_call: TRBJ2-1
d_call: TRBD2
cdr3_aa: CASSLVIAGYNEQFF
cdr3_nt: TGTGCCAGCAGTTTAGTAATAGCGGGGTACAATGAGCAGTTCTTC

v_call: TRBV6-2/TRBV6-3
clone_size: .
j_call: TRBJ2-3
d_call: .
cdr3_aa: CASSYSKRRDEDTQYF
cdr3_nt: TGTGCCAGCAGTTACTCGAAACGGAGGGATGAAGATACGCAGTATTTT

v_call: TRBV6-1
clone_size: many
j_call: TRBJ1-1
d_call: .
cdr3_aa: CASSLHRDTEAFF
cdr3_nt: TGTGCCAGCAGTCTCCACAGGGACACTGAAGCTTTCTTT

v_call: TRBV7-6
clone_size: many
j_call: TRBJ2-5
d_call: TRBD2
cdr3_aa: CASSRIIAGEETQYF
cdr3_nt: TGTGCCAGCAGCAGAATAATAGCGGGAGAAGAGACCCAGTACTTC

v_call: TRBV30
clone_size: few
j_call: TRBJ2-2
d_call: TRBD2
cdr3_aa: CAWRGTKREGLTTGELFF
cdr3_nt: TGTGCCTGGAGGGGGACTAAGCGGGAGGGCCTAACCACCGGGGAGCTGTTTTTT

v_call: TRBV5-6
clone_size: .
j_call: TRBJ2-1
d_call: .
cdr3_aa: CASTPPSGYEQFF
cdr3_nt: TGTGCCAGCACCCCCCCCTCGGGCTATGAGCAGTTCTTC

v_call: TRBV5-1
clone_size: .
j_call: TRBJ2-3
d_call: TRBD1
cdr3_aa: CASSSDRGRRGFTDTQYF
cdr3_nt: TGCGCCAGCAGCTCGGACAGGGGCCGGCGGGGCTTCACAGATACGCAGTATTTT

v_call: TRBV19
clone_size: many
j_call: TRBJ2-5
d_call: .
cdr3_aa: CASSIAREETQYF
cdr3_nt: TGTGCCAGTAGTATAGCCAGAGAAGAGACCCAGTACTTC

v_call: TRBV6-6
clone_size: .
j_call: TRBJ2-1
d_call: .
cdr3_aa: CASSYSERFYNEQFF
cdr3_nt: TGTGCCAGCAGTTACTCGGAGAGGTTCTACAATGAGCAGTTCTTC

v_call: TRBV4-2
clone_size: few
j_call: TRBJ2-7
d_call: .
cdr3_aa: CASSQDRGSHEQYF
cdr3_nt: TGTGCCAGCAGCCAAGACCGAGGGAGCCACGAGCAGTACTTC

v_call: TRBV7-2
clone_size: many
j_call: TRBJ2-1
d_call: TRBD2
cdr3_aa: CASSWASAGAHNEQFF
cdr3_nt: TGTGCCAGCAGCTGGGCGTCAGCGGGAGCTCACAATGAGCAGTTCTTC

v_call: TRBV12-3/TRBV12-4
clone_size: many
j_call: TRBJ2-7
d_call: .
cdr3_aa: CASSFRQPGSYEQYF
cdr3_nt: TGTGCCAGCAGTTTCAGGCAGCCGGGGTCCTACGAGCAGTACTTC

v_call: TRBV18
clone_size: .
j_call: TRBJ2-3
d_call: .
cdr3_aa: CASSPVVTDTQYF
cdr3_nt: TGTGCCAGCTCACCAGTAGTAACAGATACGCAGTATTTT

v_call: TRBV13
clone_size: .
j_call: TRBJ2-2
d_call: .
cdr3_aa: CASSQQSFPGELFF
cdr3_nt: TGTGCCAGCAGCCAGCAATCTTTTCCCGGGGAGCTGTTTTTT

v_call: TRBV4-3
clone_size: few
j_call: TRBJ1-1
d_call: .
cdr3_aa: CASSHSGRRNTEAFF
cdr3_nt: TGCGCCAGCAGCCACAGCGGACGGAGGAACACTGAAGCTTTCTTT

v_call: TRBV18
clone_size: .
j_call: TRBJ2-7
d_call: .
cdr3_aa: CASSPLDGGEQYF
cdr3_nt: TGTGCCAGCTCACCCTTGGACGGTGGCGAGCAGTACTTC

v_call: TRBV20-1
clone_size: .
j_call: TRBJ1-2
d_call: .
cdr3_aa: CSAREGGISYGYTF
cdr3_nt: TGCAGTGCTAGAGAGGGGGGCATATCCTATGGCTACACCTTC

v_call: TRBV7-2
clone_size: many
j_call: TRBJ1-1
d_call: .
cdr3_aa: CASFWGTPSQRAEAFF
cdr3_nt: TGTGCCAGCTTCTGGGGGACACCTTCTCAGCGGGCTGAAGCTTTCTTT

v_call: TRBV7-6
clone_size: few
j_call: TRBJ2-2
d_call: TRBD2
cdr3_aa: CASSAGGRTGELFF
cdr3_nt: TGTGCCAGCAGCGCGGGGGGGCGCACCGGGGAGCTGTTTTTT